This entry lists 20 T cell receptor beta chains sequenced from one sample in a study of human T cells and chemical hapten exposure. Documented time point: patch test 2, 6 weeks after DPC sensitization. Treatment in this sample: therapeutic diphenylcyclopropenone sensitization with weekly scalp DPC. MiXCR, applied by TCRdb to the RACE reads, yields one record per CDR3 protein. The profile shows roughly 30,000 distinct CDR3 sequences, approximately 9% of them singletons. The sequencing here drew on whole blood, taken in connection with sensitization to the hapten diphenylcyclopropenone (DPC). The receptors were sampled from a man aged 25 to 40 with alopecia areata. Some clones in this sample may be carry-over from other donors' samples.

In this sample, this clonotype turned up many times. The CDR3 region has the DNA TGTGCCAGCAGTGCCCCCGGGACAGGGGAAGAAAAACTGTTTTTT. Its protein is CASSAPGTGEEKLFF. This chain uses TRBV6-2 or TRBV6-3 with TRBJ1-4; 10 positions match TRBD1. The CDR3 sequence is 15 residues long. The V segment lost 5 bases and the J segment 8 bases; nucleotides outside the gene matches: 8. CDR1 and CDR2 from the germline V gene are MNHEY and SVGEGT.

This clonotype showed up many times. This chain links TRBV19 with TRBJ2-7; either TRBD1 or TRBD2 may supply D (5 bases each). CDR1 LNHDA and CDR2 SQIVND come from the germline V gene (reference sequence). CDR3 length equals 17 residues. Trimming removed 8 bases at V and 0 bases at J, with 23 bases between. The CDR3 DNA follows: TGTGCCAGTCAACCCTCGCCCAGGGTTGGGAGCTCCTACGAGCAGTACTTC. Protein product: CASQPSPRVGSSYEQYF.

At least ten counts were recorded for this clonotype. V and J are TRBV11-2 and TRBJ2-1, with 10 bases matching TRBD2. CDR1 and CDR2 (germline): SGHAT, FQNNGV. This CDR3 region has 18 residues. Germline trimming cut 5 bases from V and 7 bases from J; bases unmatched to any gene: 17. The CDR3 spells CASSPRLAGPTEYNEQFF. The CDR3 coding sequence is TGTGCCAGCAGCCCTCGACTAGCGGGCCCTACTGAATATAATGAGCAGTTCTTC.

The table lists this clonotype with many counts. The chain links TRBV6-5 to TRBJ1-2; TRBD1 aligns across 7 bases. The J segment lost 3 bases and the V segment lost 2 bases, leaving 3 bases of the junction unmatched. From germline, CDR1 is MNHEY and CDR2 SVGAGI. This CDR3 contains 14 residues. The CDR3 DNA follows: TGTGCCAGCAGTTACGCCGGGACAGACTATGGCTACACCTTC. Protein sequence: CASSYAGTDYGYTF.

In this sample, this clonotype turned up many times. The V gene is TRBV6-1, the J gene TRBJ1-6; D gene ambiguous. The CDR3 sequence is 13 residues long. Germline values: CDR1 MNHNS, CDR2 SASEGT. Trimming cost V 3 bases and J 0 bases, with 0 bases left between them. CDR3 DNA: TGTGCCAGCAGTGACTCCTATAATTCACCCCTCCACTTT. Protein sequence: CASSDSYNSPLHF.

This clonotype was seen a few times. J is TRBJ2-3 and V is TRBV5-1, with 9 bases fitting TRBD2. This CDR3 has 14 amino acids. The V and J ends lost 4 bases and 4 bases, in that order; junction bases with no gene match: 4. Germline V lookup: CDR1 SGHRS, CDR2 YFSETQ. CDR3 bases: TGCGCCAGCAGCATAGCGGGAGCGGCAGATACGCAGTATTTT. Amino acids: CASSIAGAADTQYF.

This clonotype has a count of ten or more. The V gene is TRBV6-2 or TRBV6-3, the J gene TRBJ2-7, with TRBD2 matching 14 bases. The CDR3 covers 16 residues. V shed 4 bases and J 7 bases; nucleotides not matched to a gene: 9. CDR1 MNHEY and CDR2 SVGEGT come from the germline V gene. The CDR3 spells CASSSGLAGGLREQYF. The CDR3 DNA sequence: TGTGCCAGCAGTTCCGGACTAGCGGGAGGCCTTAGGGAGCAGTACTTC.

Comment on this clonotype: A much larger clone lies one base from this, so it may be a read error. J is TRBJ1-5 and V is TRBV7-6; the match to TRBD1 covers 7 bases. There are 13 residues in the CDR3. The V gene's germline CDR1 is SGHVS and CDR2 FNYEAQ. The CDR3 sequence: CVSSFDRDQPQHF. CDR3 nucleotides: TGTGTCAGCAGCTTCGACAGGGATCAGCCCCAGCATTTT.

This clonotype appeared many times. This chain connects TRBV19 to TRBJ2-2; no clear D gene. Germline loops: CDR1 LNHDA, CDR2 SQIVND (reference sequence). V gave up 7 bases and J gave up 8 bases, with 14 bases separating them. The CDR3 has 13 residues. The CDR3 nucleotides are TGTGCCAGTACCTTAGAAGGTTTGGGGGAGCTGTTTTTT. Residues: CASTLEGLGELFF.

The chain recombines TRBV7-2 with TRBJ2-5; D ambiguous. The length of the CDR3 is 11 residues. Germline V CDR1 and CDR2: SGHTA, FQGNSA. Trimming removed 7 bases from V and 5 bases from J, with 8 bases in between. The CDR3 DNA reads TGTGCCAGCACCCTCCGCGAGACCCAGTACTTC. Protein product: CASTLRETQYF.

There are a few counts of this clonotype. The J gene is TRBJ2-5, the V gene TRBV9; perhaps D is TRBD1 or TRBD2 (5 bases each). The V gene's germline CDR1 is SGDLS and CDR2 YYNGEE. Trimming cost V 7 bases and J 5 bases, with 15 bases left between them. The CDR3 extends over 13 amino acids. This chain's CDR3 is CASVGDEAETQYF. CDR3 DNA sequence: TGTGCCAGCGTGGGGGATGAGGCTGAGACCCAGTACTTC.

In this sample, this clonotype is medium-sized. The chain combines TRBV9 with TRBJ1-1, with D possibly being TRBD1 (5 bases). V was trimmed by 0 bases and J by 4 bases, leaving 16 bases between them. CDR1 is SGDLS and CDR2 is YYNGEE in the germline V gene. This CDR3 contains 16 residues. In DNA form, the CDR3 reads TGTGCCAGCAGCGTAGCCCCGGGATCCGGGGGCACTGAAGCTTTCTTT. Protein: CASSVAPGSGGTEAFF.

V and J are TRBV6-2 or TRBV6-3 and TRBJ2-7, with TRBD1 matching over 9 bases. Germline CDR1 and CDR2: MNHEY and SVGEGT. The CDR3 spans 14 residues. V lost 6 bases to trimming and J lost 5 bases; unmatched junction nucleotides: 8. CDR3 nucleotides: TGTGCCAGCAGGACGGGACAGGGTACTCACGAGCAGTACTTC. Its translation is CASRTGQGTHEQYF.

This clonotype is categorized as medium-sized. This chain uses TRBV13 with TRBJ1-1; D ambiguous. The V end was cut by 5 bases, the J end by 0 bases, with 7 bases between. Germline V gene sequence: CDR1 PRHDT, CDR2 FYEKMQ (reference sequence). CDR3 length: 13 residues. Here the CDR3 reads CASSVGLNTEAFF. The CDR3 bases are TGTGCCAGCAGCGTCGGGCTGAACACTGAAGCTTTCTTT.

In its sample, this clonotype was seen many times. This chain uses TRBV20-1 with TRBJ2-1; 11 nucleotides agree with TRBD2. The V and J ends lost 0 bases and 9 bases, in that order; junction bases with no gene match: 4. Germline assignment: CDR1 DFQATT and CDR2 SNEGSKA (reference sequence). CDR3 length: 14 amino acids. The CDR3 is CSARENSGRGEQFF. Here the CDR3 DNA reads TGCAGTGCTAGAGAGAATAGCGGGAGGGGTGAGCAGTTCTTC.

This clonotype was seen only a few times. The chain uses TRBV29-1 and TRBJ2-7, with D perhaps TRBD1 or TRBD2 (5 bases each). CDR1 is SQVTM, CDR2 ANQGSEA, per germline. The V end was cut by 1 base, the J end by 4 bases, with 17 bases between. This CDR3 is built from 15 residues. The CDR3 loop is CSVEGLGGTLYEQYF. As DNA, the CDR3 is TGCAGCGTTGAAGGGTTGGGTGGGACCCTTTACGAGCAGTACTTC.

This rearrangement joins TRBV7-9 to TRBJ2-3; D unresolved. V lost 5 bases, J lost 0 bases, and 15 bases lay in between. This CDR3 has 16 residues. CDR1 is SEHNR and CDR2 is FQNEAQ in the germline V gene (reference sequence). The CDR3 loop reads CASSPPLMGSTDTQYF. The CDR3 nucleotides are TGTGCCAGCAGCCCGCCCTTGATGGGGAGCACAGATACGCAGTATTTT.

This clonotype came up many times. J is TRBJ1-4 and V is TRBV4-2; the match to TRBD1 covers 11 bases. This CDR3 is built from 15 residues. Germline CDR1 reads LGHNA; CDR2 reads YNFKEQ. J lost 8 bases, V lost 4 bases, and 6 bases had no gene match. This CDR3 reads CASSPTGTGGEKLFF. The DNA of the CDR3 is TGTGCCAGCAGCCCTACCGGGACAGGGGGAGAAAAACTGTTTTTT.

This clonotype was found many times. This chain links TRBV18 with TRBJ1-1, with a weak D call TRBD1 (5 bases). The CDR3 length is 16 residues. Germline V lookup: CDR1 KGHSH, CDR2 LQKENI. Trimming stripped 3 bases from V and 3 bases from J, with 17 bases between. In nucleotides, the CDR3 is TGTGCCAGCTCACCTTTGGGGCCCCAGATGGACACTGAAGCTTTCTTT. Encoded protein: CASSPLGPQMDTEAFF. Drawing the rest from reference TRBV18 and TRBJ1-1, the complete variable domain is NAGVMQNPRHLVRRRGQEARLRCSPMKGHSHVYWYRQLPEEGLKFMVYLQKENIIDESGMPKERFSAEFPKEGPSILRIQQVVRGDSAAYFCASSPLGPQMDTEAFFGQGTRLTVV.

This clonotype was detected only a few times. The chain recombines TRBV14 with TRBJ2-7, with 7 bases aligning to TRBD1. V shed 4 bases and J 2 bases; nucleotides not matched to a gene: 11. This CDR3 is 16 amino acids long. Germline CDR1 reads SGHDN; CDR2 reads FVKESK. This CDR3 is CASSPRDSQGTYEQYF. As DNA, the CDR3 is TGTGCCAGCAGCCCCAGGGACAGCCAAGGAACCTACGAGCAGTACTTC.